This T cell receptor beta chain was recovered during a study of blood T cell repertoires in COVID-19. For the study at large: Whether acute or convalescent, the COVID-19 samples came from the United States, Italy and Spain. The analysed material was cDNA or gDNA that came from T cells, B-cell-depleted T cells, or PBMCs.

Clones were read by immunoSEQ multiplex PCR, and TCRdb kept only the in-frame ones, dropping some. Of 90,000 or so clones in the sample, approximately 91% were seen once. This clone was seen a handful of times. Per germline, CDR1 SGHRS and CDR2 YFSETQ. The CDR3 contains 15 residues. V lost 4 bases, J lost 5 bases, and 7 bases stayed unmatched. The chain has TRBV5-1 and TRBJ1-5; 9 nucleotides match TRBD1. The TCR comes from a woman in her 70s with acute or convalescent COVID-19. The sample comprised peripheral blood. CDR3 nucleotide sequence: TGCGCCAGCAGCATAACAGGGGGCAAGGATCAGCCCCAGCATTTT. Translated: CASSITGGKDQPQHF.